The clone carrying this T cell receptor (beta chain) occurred once. What it binds is not known. Treatment given: approximately 11-day PBMC culture with coronavirus spike peptide pools or control peptides (ViraFEST assay). Peptide pools at roughly 10 ug/ml stimulated under 2.5 million PBMCs per well with about 9.4 IU/ml IL-2. Scientists ran DNA taken from cultured CD4+ T cells through the Oncomine TCR Beta short-read assay for sequencing. TCRdb fed the PCR reads into MiXCR, producing one record per CDR3 protein. Among some 18,000 distinct CDR3 sequences, approximately 48% were seen once, and the ten largest hold 2.5%. Germline V lookup: CDR1 SGHNT, CDR2 YYREEE (reference sequence). J was trimmed by 1 base and V by 2 bases; bases with no gene match: 4. This CDR3 spans 15 amino acids. The data stem from a study of vaccination and CD4 T cells after COVID-19. Study-level findings and limits: For convalescent patients, 304 of the 307 vaccine-specific clones analyzed were classified as spike mono-reactive. The median SARS-CoV-2-reactive clonotype number increased from roughly 21 to 40, without statistical significance.

This rearrangement joins TRBV5-4 to TRBJ2-5, with 8 positions matching TRBD2. The source material was CD4+ T cells from blood, cultured in vitro, sampled after SARS-CoV-2 vaccination. The origin of this receptor is a human donor who had recovered from COVID-19. CDR3 loop: CASSFGRGSQETQYF. DNA of the CDR3: TGTGCCAGCAGCTTCGGGAGGGGGAGCCAAGAGACCCAGTACTTC.